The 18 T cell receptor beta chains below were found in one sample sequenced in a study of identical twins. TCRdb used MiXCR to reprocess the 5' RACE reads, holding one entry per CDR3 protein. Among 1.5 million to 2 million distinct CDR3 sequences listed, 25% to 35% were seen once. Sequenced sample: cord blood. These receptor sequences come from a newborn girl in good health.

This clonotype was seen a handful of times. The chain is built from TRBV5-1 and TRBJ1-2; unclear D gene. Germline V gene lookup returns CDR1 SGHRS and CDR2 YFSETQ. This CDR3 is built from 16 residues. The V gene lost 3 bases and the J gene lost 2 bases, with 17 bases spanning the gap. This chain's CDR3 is CASSSNGIFPNYGYTF. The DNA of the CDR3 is TGCGCCAGCAGCTCCAATGGGATCTTCCCAAACTATGGCTACACCTTC.

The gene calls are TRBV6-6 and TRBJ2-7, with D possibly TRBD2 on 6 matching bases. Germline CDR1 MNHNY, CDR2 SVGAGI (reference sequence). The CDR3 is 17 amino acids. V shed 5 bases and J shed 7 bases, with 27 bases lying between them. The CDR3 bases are TGTGCCAGCAGTCCCTTACTGGGGGGAGTGTCCTACAATGAGCAGTACTTC. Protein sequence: CASSPLLGGVSYNEQYF.

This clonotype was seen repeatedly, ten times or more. CDR3 nucleotides: TGCGCCAGCAGCTTGGAGCGTAGTGGCACAGATACGCAGTATTTT. Its protein is CASSLERSGTDTQYF. The chain joins TRBV5-1 to TRBJ2-3; D is unresolved. The germline gives CDR1 SGHRS, CDR2 YFSETQ. This CDR3 comprises 15 residues. With 0 bases removed from V and 1 base from J, the gap between germline ends came to 9 bases.

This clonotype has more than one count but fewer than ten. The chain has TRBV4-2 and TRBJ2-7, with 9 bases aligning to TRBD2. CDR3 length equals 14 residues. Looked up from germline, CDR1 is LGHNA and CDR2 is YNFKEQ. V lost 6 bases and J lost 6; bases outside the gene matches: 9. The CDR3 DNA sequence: TGTGCCAGCAGGATAAAAGCGGGAGGTTTCGAGCAGTACTTC. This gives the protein CASRIKAGGFEQYF.

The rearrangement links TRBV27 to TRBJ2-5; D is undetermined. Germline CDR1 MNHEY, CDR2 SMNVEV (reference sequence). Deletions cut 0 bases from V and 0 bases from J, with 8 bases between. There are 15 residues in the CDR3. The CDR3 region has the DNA TGTGCCAGCAGTTTATCATTCCAGTACCAAGAGACCCAGTACTTC. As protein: CASSLSFQYQETQYF.

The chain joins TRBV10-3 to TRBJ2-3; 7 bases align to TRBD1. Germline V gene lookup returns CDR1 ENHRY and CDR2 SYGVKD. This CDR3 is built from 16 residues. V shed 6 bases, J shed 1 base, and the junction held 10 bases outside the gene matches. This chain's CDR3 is CAIRPSPDRGTDTQYF. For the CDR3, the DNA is TGTGCCATCAGACCCTCCCCAGACAGGGGCACAGATACGCAGTATTTT.

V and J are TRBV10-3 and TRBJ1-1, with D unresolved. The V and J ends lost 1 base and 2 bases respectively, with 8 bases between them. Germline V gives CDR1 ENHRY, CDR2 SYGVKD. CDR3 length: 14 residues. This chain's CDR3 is CAISELADNTEAFF. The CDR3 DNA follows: TGTGCCATCAGTGAGTTGGCGGATAACACTGAAGCTTTCTTT.

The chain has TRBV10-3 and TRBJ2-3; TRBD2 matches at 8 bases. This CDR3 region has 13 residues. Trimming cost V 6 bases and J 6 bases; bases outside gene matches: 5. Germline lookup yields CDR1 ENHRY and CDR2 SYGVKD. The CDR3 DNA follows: TGTGCCATCAGGGGGACTAGTGGGGATACGCAGTATTTT. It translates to CAIRGTSGDTQYF.

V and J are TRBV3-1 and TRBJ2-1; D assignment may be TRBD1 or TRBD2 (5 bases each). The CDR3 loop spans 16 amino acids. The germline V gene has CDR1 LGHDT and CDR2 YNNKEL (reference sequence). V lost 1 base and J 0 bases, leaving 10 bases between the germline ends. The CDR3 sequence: CASSQARDASYNEQFF. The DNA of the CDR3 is TGTGCCAGCAGCCAAGCCCGGGACGCCTCCTACAATGAGCAGTTCTTC.

The CDR3 sequence is CASSQVEAGGVTDTQYF. The DNA for the CDR3 is TGTGCCAGCAGCCAAGTGGAGGCGGGGGGGGTTACAGATACGCAGTATTTT. V is TRBV4-2 and J is TRBJ2-3; 9 nucleotides line up with TRBD2. Germline V gives CDR1 LGHNA, CDR2 YNFKEQ. With 1 base clipped from V and 3 bases from J, the junction kept 8 bases outside the gene matches. The length of the CDR3 is 17 residues.

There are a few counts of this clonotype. The CDR3 here is CASSLVAGGHYEQFF. The DNA for the CDR3 is TGTGCCAGCAGCTTAGTAGCGGGGGGGCACTATGAGCAGTTCTTC. V gene TRBV11-2 combines with J gene TRBJ2-1; 11 bases align to TRBD2. With 1 base clipped from V and 8 bases from J, the junction kept 4 bases outside the gene matches. This CDR3 comprises 15 residues. Germline V gene lookup returns CDR1 SGHAT and CDR2 FQNNGV.

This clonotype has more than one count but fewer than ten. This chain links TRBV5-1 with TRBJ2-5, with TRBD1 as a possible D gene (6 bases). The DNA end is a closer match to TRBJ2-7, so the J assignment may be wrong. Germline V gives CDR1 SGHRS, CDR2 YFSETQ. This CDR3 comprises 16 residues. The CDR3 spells CASSLECTGIVCEQYF. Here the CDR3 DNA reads TGCGCCAGCAGCTTGGAGTGCACAGGGATAGTTTGCGAGCAGTACTTC.

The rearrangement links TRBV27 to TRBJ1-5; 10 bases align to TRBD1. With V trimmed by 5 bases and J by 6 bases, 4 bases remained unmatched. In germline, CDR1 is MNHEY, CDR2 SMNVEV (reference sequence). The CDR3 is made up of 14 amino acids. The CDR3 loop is CASSLDRGLQPQHF. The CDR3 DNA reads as TGTGCCAGCAGTCTCGACAGGGGGCTTCAGCCCCAGCATTTT.

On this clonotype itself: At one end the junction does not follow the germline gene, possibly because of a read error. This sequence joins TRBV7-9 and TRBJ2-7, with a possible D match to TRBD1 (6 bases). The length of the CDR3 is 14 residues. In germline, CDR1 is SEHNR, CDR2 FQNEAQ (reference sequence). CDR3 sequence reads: CASGLLDRSYEQYF. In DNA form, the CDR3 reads TGTGCCAGCGGCTTATTAGACAGGTCCTACGAGCAGTACTTC.

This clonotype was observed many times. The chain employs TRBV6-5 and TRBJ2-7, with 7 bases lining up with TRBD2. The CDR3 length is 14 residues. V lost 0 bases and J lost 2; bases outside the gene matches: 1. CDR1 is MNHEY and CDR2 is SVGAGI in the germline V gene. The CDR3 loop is CASSYSGGTYEQYF. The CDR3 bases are TGTGCCAGCAGTTACTCGGGGGGGACCTACGAGCAGTACTTC.

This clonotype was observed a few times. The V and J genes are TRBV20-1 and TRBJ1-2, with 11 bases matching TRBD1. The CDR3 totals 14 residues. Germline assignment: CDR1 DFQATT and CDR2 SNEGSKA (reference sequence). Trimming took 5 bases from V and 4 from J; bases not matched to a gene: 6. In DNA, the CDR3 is TGCAGTGCTGGAGGGGACAGGGGGTCCTATGGCTACACCTTC. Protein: CSAGGDRGSYGYTF.

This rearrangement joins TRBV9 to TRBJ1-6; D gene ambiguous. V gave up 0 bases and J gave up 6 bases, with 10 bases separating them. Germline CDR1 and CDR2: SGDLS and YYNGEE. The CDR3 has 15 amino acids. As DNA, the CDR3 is TGTGCCAGCAGCGTAGAGGCGGGCCTTAATTCACCCCTCCACTTT. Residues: CASSVEAGLNSPLHF.

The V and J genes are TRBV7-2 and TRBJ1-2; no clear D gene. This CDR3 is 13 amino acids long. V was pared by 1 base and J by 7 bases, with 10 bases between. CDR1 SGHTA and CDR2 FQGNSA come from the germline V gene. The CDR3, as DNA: TGTGCCAGCAGCTTAGAGACCCGTGCTGGCTACACCTTC. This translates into CASSLETRAGYTF.